Following are 16 T cell receptor beta chains from one sample sequenced in a study of beta chain features in type 1 diabetes. General study results and limits: Type 1 diabetes patients had TCRB CDR3s that were shorter (moderately but significantly so) in all four CD4+ subsets.

What was sequenced were expressed TCRB transcripts, since all of the isolated RNA had been reverse transcribed. TCRdb's copy holds only in-frame clones and misses some; the assay was immunoSEQ multiplex PCR. The sample includes around 260,000 clones, less than 30% of them seen just once. No antigens are known for them. The sample was naive CD4+ T cells from blood. Receptor source: a woman aged 25-40 years with type 1 diabetes.

The rearrangement uses TRBV28 and TRBJ2-1, with D uncertain. CDR1 MDHEN and CDR2 SYDVKM come from the germline V gene. V dropped 7 bases and J dropped 0 bases, with 13 bases sitting between them. The CDR3 length is 15 residues. CDR3 amino acids: CASIPHGSSYNEQFF. The CDR3, as DNA: TGTGCCAGCATTCCTCACGGTAGCTCCTACAATGAGCAGTTCTTC.

The chain is built from TRBV30 and TRBJ2-1; possibly TRBD2 for D (6 bases). V lost 7 bases, J lost 5 bases, and 18 bases lay in between. Germline CDR1 is GTSNPN and CDR2 is SVGIG (reference sequence). The length of the CDR3 is 14 residues. The CDR3 region is CALQRAWSDNEQFF. The CDR3 nucleotides are TGTGCCTTACAGCGGGCTTGGTCAGACAATGAGCAGTTCTTC.

This clone showed up just a few times. The chain joins TRBV29-1 to TRBJ2-3, with TRBD2 matching over 8 bases. Germline CDR1 is SQVTM and CDR2 is ANQGSEA. Trimming cost V 4 bases and J 4 bases; bases outside gene matches: 7. This CDR3 region has 14 residues. CDR3 sequence: CSVGSGSFADTQYF. The CDR3 bases are TGCAGCGTTGGGAGCGGGAGCTTCGCAGATACGCAGTATTTT.

The chain links TRBV6-6 to TRBJ1-5; no reliable D call. In germline, CDR1 is MNHNY, CDR2 SVGAGI (reference sequence). With 8 bases removed from V and 5 bases from J, the gap between germline ends came to 7 bases. This CDR3 has 11 amino acids. The CDR3 bases are TGTGCCAGCCAGCGGGATCAGCCCCAGCATTTT. This codes for CASQRDQPQHF.

The chain employs TRBV7-8 and TRBJ2-5; perhaps TRBD1 as D (5 bases). The CDR3 runs 15 residues. Trimming removed 1 base at V and 2 bases at J, with 11 bases between. Looked up from germline, CDR1 is SGHVS and CDR2 is FQNEAQ. CDR3 in DNA: TGTGCCAGCAGCTTAGAAGCAGGGATGCAAGAGACCCAGTACTTC. Protein: CASSLEAGMQETQYF.

This clone has a handful of counts. The rearrangement joins TRBV29-1 to TRBJ2-2, with TRBD2 matching 11 bases. Unmatched junction bases numbered 1, after V lost 7 bases and J lost 0 bases. CDR3 length: 14 amino acids. Per the germline V gene, CDR1 is SQVTM and CDR2 is ANQGSEA. In DNA form, the CDR3 reads TGCAGCGGGGGACTAGCGGCGAACACCGGGGAGCTGTTTTTT. Residues: CSGGLAANTGELFF.

This clone was seen more than once but under ten times. The chain recombines TRBV5-4 with TRBJ2-5, with TRBD2 matching over 11 bases. The CDR3 length is 14 residues. Looked up from germline, CDR1 is SGHNT and CDR2 is YYREEE (reference sequence). J lost 6 bases, V lost 4 bases, and 5 bases had no gene match. This CDR3 is CASSKLAGVKTQYF. The CDR3 DNA sequence: TGTGCCAGCAGCAAACTAGCGGGAGTGAAGACCCAGTACTTC. The whole variable domain, filled in from reference TRBV5-4 and TRBJ2-5, reads ETGVTQSPTHLIKTRGQQVTLRCSSQSGHNTVSWYQQALGQGPQFIFQYYREEENGRGNFPPRFSGLQFPNYSSELNVNALELDDSALYLCASSKLAGVKTQYFGPGTRLLVL.

A few counts support this clone. The chain joins TRBV5-4 to TRBJ2-1; 7 bases map to TRBD1. The CDR3 sequence is 13 residues long. V trimming: 4 bases; J trimming: 8 bases; junction bases outside the gene matches: 6. Germline V lookup: CDR1 SGHNT, CDR2 YYREEE (reference sequence). The CDR3 loop reads CASSITGVHEQFF. DNA for the CDR3: TGTGCCAGCAGCATAACAGGGGTTCATGAGCAGTTCTTC.

The genes are TRBV5-6 and TRBJ1-1; 9 bases are a match to TRBD1. The CDR3 is 15 amino acids. Germline V CDR1 and CDR2: SGHDT, YYEEEE. V was clipped by 3 bases and J by 3 bases; unmatched bases: 6. CDR3: CASSSSGTGYTEAFF. The CDR3 region has the DNA TGTGCCAGCAGCTCATCCGGGACAGGGTACACTGAAGCTTTCTTT.

This clone came up a few times. CDR3 region: CASSLYQSTDTQYF. CDR3 bases: TGTGCCAGCAGCTTATATCAGAGCACAGATACGCAGTATTTT. The chain joins TRBV7-3 to TRBJ2-3; D is uncertain. The CDR3 loop spans 14 amino acids. V gave up 2 bases and J gave up 0 bases, with 6 bases separating them. CDR1 is SGHTA and CDR2 is FQGTGA in the germline V gene.

This clone has a single count. The V gene is TRBV7-9, the J gene TRBJ2-1; TRBD2 matches at 11 bases. CDR1 and CDR2 from the germline V gene are SEHNR and FQNEAQ (reference sequence). J gave up 9 bases and V 5 bases, and 12 bases lay outside the gene matches. This CDR3 contains 16 residues. The CDR3 nucleotides are TGTGCCAGCAGCCTAACACTAGCGGGAGATGTGGGTGAGCAGTTCTTC. Translated: CASSLTLAGDVGEQFF.

V gene TRBV7-9 combines with J gene TRBJ1-2; 11 bases line up with TRBD1. The CDR3 is made up of 12 amino acids. CDR1 and CDR2 from the germline V gene are SEHNR and FQNEAQ (reference sequence). Trimming at V came to 7 bases and at J to 13 bases, leaving 8 bases not matched to a gene. CDR3 amino acids: CASTPDRGRSTF. As DNA, the CDR3 is TGTGCCAGCACCCCGGACAGGGGGCGATCCACCTTC.

The chain employs TRBV20-1 and TRBJ2-1; D is uncertain. Trimming pared 4 bases from V and 9 bases from J, leaving 10 bases between. Germline-derived CDR1 and CDR2 are DFQATT and SNEGSKA (reference sequence). This CDR3 has 11 residues. The CDR3 protein is CSAMGRTEQFF. In nucleotides, the CDR3 is TGCAGTGCTATGGGCAGAACTGAGCAGTTCTTC.

The genes are TRBV18 and TRBJ2-3; maybe TRBD1 (6 bases). Trimming cost V 1 base and J 5 bases, with 16 bases left between them. Germline CDR1 and CDR2: KGHSH and LQKENI. CDR3 length: 16 amino acids. The CDR3 spells CASSPRGAQGKDTQYF. Written as DNA, the CDR3 is TGTGCCAGCTCACCACGGGGAGCACAGGGTAAAGATACGCAGTATTTT.

This clone was detected a few times. The rearrangement joins TRBV29-1 to TRBJ1-1; TRBD1 matches 8 bases. The junction had 3 bases not matched to a gene; V was cut back by 6 bases and J by 0 bases. The CDR3 loop spans 13 amino acids. CDR1 SQVTM and CDR2 ANQGSEA come from the germline V gene. The CDR3 sequence is CSVGQEMNTEAFF. The CDR3 coding sequence is TGCAGCGTGGGACAGGAGATGAACACTGAAGCTTTCTTT.

This clone has a handful of counts. The CDR3 DNA follows: TGTGCCTGGAGTGTCAAGCGGGAGAACTCAGATACGCAGTATTTT. It specifies CAWSVKRENSDTQYF. The gene calls are TRBV30 and TRBJ2-3; 8 positions match TRBD2. Germline V gene lookup returns CDR1 GTSNPN and CDR2 SVGIG (reference sequence). V trimming: 0 bases; J trimming: 4 bases; junction bases outside the gene matches: 6. The CDR3 loop spans 15 amino acids.